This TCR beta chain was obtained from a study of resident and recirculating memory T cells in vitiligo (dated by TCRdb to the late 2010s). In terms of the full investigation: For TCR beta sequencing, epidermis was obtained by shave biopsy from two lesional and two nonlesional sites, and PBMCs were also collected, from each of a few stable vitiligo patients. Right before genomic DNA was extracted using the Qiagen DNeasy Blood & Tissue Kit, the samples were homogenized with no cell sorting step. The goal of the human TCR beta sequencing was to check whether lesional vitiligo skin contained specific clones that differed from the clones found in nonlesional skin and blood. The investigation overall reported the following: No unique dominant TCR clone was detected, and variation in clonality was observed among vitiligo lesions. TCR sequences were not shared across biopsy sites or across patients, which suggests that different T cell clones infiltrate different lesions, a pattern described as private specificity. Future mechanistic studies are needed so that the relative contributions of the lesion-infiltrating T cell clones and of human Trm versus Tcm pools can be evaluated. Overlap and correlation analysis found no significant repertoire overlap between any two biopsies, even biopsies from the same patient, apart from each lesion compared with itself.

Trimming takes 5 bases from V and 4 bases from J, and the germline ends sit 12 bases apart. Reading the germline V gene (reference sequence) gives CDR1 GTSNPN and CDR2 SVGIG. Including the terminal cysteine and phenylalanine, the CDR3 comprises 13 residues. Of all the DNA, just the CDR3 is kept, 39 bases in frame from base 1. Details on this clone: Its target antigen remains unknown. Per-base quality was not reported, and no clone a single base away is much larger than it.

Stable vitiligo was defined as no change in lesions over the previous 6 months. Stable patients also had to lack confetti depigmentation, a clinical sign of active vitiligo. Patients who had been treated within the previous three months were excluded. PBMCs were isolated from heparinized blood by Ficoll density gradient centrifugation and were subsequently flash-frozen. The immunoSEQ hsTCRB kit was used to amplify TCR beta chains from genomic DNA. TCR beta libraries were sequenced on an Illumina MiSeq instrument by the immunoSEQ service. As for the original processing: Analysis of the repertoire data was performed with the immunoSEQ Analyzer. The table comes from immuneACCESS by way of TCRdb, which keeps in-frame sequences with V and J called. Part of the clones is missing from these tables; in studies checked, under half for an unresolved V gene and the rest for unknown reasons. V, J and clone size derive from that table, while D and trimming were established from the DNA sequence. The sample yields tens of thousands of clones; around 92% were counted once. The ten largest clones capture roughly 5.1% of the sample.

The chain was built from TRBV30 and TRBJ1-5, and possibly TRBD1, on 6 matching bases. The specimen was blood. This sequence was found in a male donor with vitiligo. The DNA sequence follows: TGTGCCTGGGGGCGGGGGCCAAATCAGCCCCAGCATTTT. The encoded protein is CAWGRGPNQPQHF.